The 16 T cell receptor beta chains listed next were all sequenced from one sample in a study of CXCR3-negative and CXCR3-positive naive CD8 T cells (dated by TCRdb to 2018 to 2020). These receptors' targets are unknown. On the study overall, not on this receptor specifically: TRB CDR3s from CXCR3-positive naive cells showed higher hydrophobicity (lower Kidera factor 4), lower energy, and higher strength and volume indices than CXCR3-negative naive cells.

Sequenced using a NextSeq 550. The Human TCR Profiling Kit (MiLaboratory) was used to prepare UMI-labeled 5' RACE TRB cDNA libraries. Based on TCRdb reprocessing of the reads, there is one entry per CDR3 protein sequence, and DNA is missing. The table for this sample lists 150,000 or so distinct CDR3 sequences. In total, the top ten clones hold 0.45% to 0.55% of the sample. Sequenced material: naive CXCR3+ CD8+ T cells from blood. Taken with the paper, the label for cell subset or site translates to: CD45RO-CCR7+CD27+CD95- naive CD8+ T cells expressing CXCR3 (TNR3+). The receptors shown here come from a human donor in good health. Some clones in this sample may be carry-over from other donors' samples.

This chain joins TRBV6-4 and TRBJ2-3; lacking DNA, the TRBD1 call made by TCRdb goes unchecked. CDR1 and CDR2 (germline): MRHNA, SNTAGT. The CDR3 contains 15 residues. The CDR3 loop reads CASSDDVGGTDTQYF.

This chain joins TRBV6-5 and TRBJ1-1. From germline, CDR1 is MNHEY and CDR2 SVGAGI. The CDR3 has 14 residues. CDR3 sequence reads: CASSKPSMDTEAFF.

The rearrangement links TRBV9 to TRBJ2-2; TCRdb's D call, TRBD1, is unchecked because there is no DNA. This CDR3 spans 14 amino acids. The germline gives CDR1 SGDLS, CDR2 YYNGEE. CDR3 region: CASSLTGHTGELFF. The full variable domain, rest sourced from reference TRBV9 and TRBJ2-2, is DSGVTQTPKHLITATGQRVTLRCSPRSGDLSVYWYQQSLDQGLQFLIQYYNGEERAKGNILERFSAQQFPDLHSELNLSSLELGDSALYFCASSLTGHTGELFFGEGSRLTVL.

This chain uses TRBV10-2 with TRBJ2-7; TCRdb picks TRBD1, but there is no DNA to check that call. There are 11 residues in the CDR3. Germline V gene lookup returns CDR1 WSHSY and CDR2 SAAADI. The CDR3 protein is CAGGTWGEQYF.

The chain has TRBV7-6 and TRBJ2-1; the TCRdb call, TRBD1, lacks DNA for checking. The germline V gene has CDR1 SGHVS and CDR2 FNYEAQ. CDR3 size: 14 residues. This chain's CDR3 is CASSPPTVYNEQFF.

The chain is built from TRBV7-6 and TRBJ2-1; TCRdb's D call of TRBD1 is untestable without DNA. Germline assignment: CDR1 SGHVS and CDR2 FNYEAQ. CDR3 length equals 15 residues. The CDR3: CASSSRQTGVDEQFF.

The J gene is TRBJ2-3, the V gene TRBV28. The germline gives CDR1 MDHEN, CDR2 SYDVKM. CDR3 length: 16 residues. CDR3 in amino acids: CASSLLGKPSTDTQYF.

This chain joins TRBV4-3 and TRBJ1-3. CDR3 size: 15 residues. Germline V gene lookup returns CDR1 LGHNA and CDR2 YSLEER. The CDR3 here is CASSQGVPSGNTIYF.

The rearrangement uses TRBV19 and TRBJ2-7; TCRdb's D call, TRBD1, is unchecked because there is no DNA. The germline V gene encodes CDR1 LNHDA and CDR2 SQIVND (reference sequence). The CDR3 covers 14 residues. The CDR3 loop reads CASSIGSVGNEQYF. Full variable domain (rest looked up from reference TRBV19 and TRBJ2-7): DGGITQSPKYLFRKEGQNVTLSCEQNLNHDAMYWYRQDPGQGLRLIYYSQIVNDFQKGDIAEGYSVSREKKESFPLTVTSAQKNPTAFYLCASSIGSVGNEQYFGPGTRLTVT.

This chain joins TRBV5-1 and TRBJ2-2; TCRdb returns TRBD2, unconfirmable since there is no DNA. CDR3 length: 19 amino acids. Per the germline V gene, CDR1 is SGHRS and CDR2 is YFSETQ. The CDR3 protein is CASSLLARGGLSNTGELFF.

CDR3 sequence: CASSQVADSYNEQFF. This sequence joins TRBV4-1 and TRBJ2-1. Germline V gene data show CDR1 as MGHRA and CDR2 as YSYEKL. The CDR3 spans 15 residues.

The chain has TRBV7-8 and TRBJ2-3; with no DNA, the TCRdb D assignment of TRBD2 cannot be verified. CDR1 and CDR2 from the germline V gene are SGHVS and FQNEAQ. The CDR3 is made up of 13 amino acids. CDR3 loop: CASSGGVTDTQYF.

The chain has TRBV7-9 and TRBJ2-7. The CDR3 is 11 amino acids. Germline CDR1 reads SEHNR; CDR2 reads FQNEAQ (reference sequence). This CDR3 reads CASSPHWEQYF. The entire variable domain, with the rest obtained from reference TRBV7-9 and TRBJ2-7, is as follows: DTGVSQNPRHKITKRGQNVTFRCDPISEHNRLYWYRQTLGQGPEFLTYFQNEAQLEKSRLLSDRFSAERPKGSFSTLEIQRTEQGDSAMYLCASSPHWEQYFGPGTRLTVT.

This chain's CDR3 is CSAGGDGSSYNEQFF. The rearrangement uses TRBV20-1 and TRBJ2-1; with no DNA, the TCRdb D assignment of TRBD1 cannot be verified. CDR1 DFQATT and CDR2 SNEGSKA come from the germline V gene (reference sequence). This CDR3 is 15 amino acids long.

The J gene is TRBJ1-5, the V gene TRBV15; absent DNA, TCRdb's TRBD1 call cannot be checked. The CDR3 extends over 16 amino acids. Germline values: CDR1 LNHNV, CDR2 YYDKDF (reference sequence). The CDR3 loop reads CATSSPVRTSNQPQHF.

The genes are TRBV5-1 and TRBJ2-7. The CDR3 contains 13 residues. CDR1 and CDR2 (germline): SGHRS, YFSETQ. CDR3 loop: CASSWDDHYEQYF.